This T cell receptor beta chain was recovered during a study of blood T cell repertoires in COVID-19. Study-wide context: The analysed material was cDNA or gDNA that came from T cells, B-cell-depleted T cells, or PBMCs.

Clones were read by immunoSEQ multiplex PCR, and TCRdb kept only the in-frame ones, dropping some. The sample includes tens of thousands of clones, roughly 87% seen only once; the top ten take about 2.3%. This CDR3 region has 15 residues. V gave up 1 base and J gave up 3 bases; unmatched junction bases: 4. CDR1 and CDR2 from the germline V gene are KGHSH and LQKENI. This TCR derives from a man between 45 and 60 years old with acute or convalescent COVID-19. Sequencing input: peripheral blood. This chain uses TRBV18 with TRBJ2-7; 9 nucleotides line up with TRBD1. The CDR3 reads CASSPRDRALYEQYF. The CDR3 nucleotides are TGTGCCAGCTCACCACGGGACAGGGCCCTCTACGAGCAGTACTTC.